These T cell receptor beta chains were read from a single sample in a study of blood T cell repertoires in COVID-19. Profiled with immunoSEQ multiplex PCR; TCRdb holds only in-frame clones, not every one. Found here are more than 110,000 clones, approximately 84% of them singletons; the top ten hold 7.5% to 8.5%. Specimen: peripheral blood. The receptors stem from a human donor in a cohort sampled during active COVID-19. CDR3s include the opening cysteine and the closing phenylalanine or tryptophan. The D gene is left open where the match is weak. Size is omitted from some rows. Given values are once, few, many or a class for expanded clones.

v_gene,j_gene,d_gene,abundance,CDR3nt,CDR3aa
TRBV2,TRBJ1-6,-,few,TGTGCCAGCATCCGGGACTCACTCCAAGGGTCACCCCTCCACTTT,CASIRDSLQGSPLHF
TRBV6-5,TRBJ1-2,-,-,TGTGCCAGCGGGCATCCCAACTATGGCTACACCTTC,CASGHPNYGYTF
TRBV6-4,TRBJ1-1,-,-,TGTGCCAGCAGTGAAGGACTATACACTGAAGCTTTCTTT,CASSEGLYTEAFF
TRBV4-2,TRBJ1-3,TRBD1,few,TGTGCCAGCAGCCAAGAGCAGGGGGTAAGCACCATATATTTT,CASSQEQGVSTIYF
TRBV2,TRBJ1-1,-,-,TGTGCCAGCGAGGTAAAGATTGAAGCTTTCTTT,CASEVKIEAFF
TRBV5-4,TRBJ2-7,-,-,TGTGCCAGCTCCTTCCCGGGTCTGGGGGGCGAGCAGTACTTC,CASSFPGLGGEQYF
TRBV6-1,TRBJ2-3,-,-,TGTGCCAGCAGTGAAGAACGGGGAGATACGCAGTATTTT,CASSEERGDTQYF
TRBV5-1,TRBJ1-6,-,few,TGCGCCAGCAGCTTGGCTTCAGATAAGAATTCACCCCTCCACTTT,CASSLASDKNSPLHF
TRBV3-1/TRBV3-2,TRBJ2-7,-,-,TGTGCCAGCAGCCAAGGGCACTCTAGTTACGAGCAGTACTTC,CASSQGHSSYEQYF
TRBV7-9,TRBJ2-7,TRBD2,-,TGTGCCAGCAGCCCTGGACTAGCGGGGTACGAGCAGTACTTC,CASSPGLAGYEQYF
TRBV13,TRBJ1-2,-,-,TGTGCCAGCAGCCCCGCGAGGGACTATGGCTACACCTTC,CASSPARDYGYTF
TRBV9,TRBJ1-1,-,-,TGTGCCAGCAGCGTAGGTCCTTCTAGGACTGAAGCTTTCTTT,CASSVGPSRTEAFF
TRBV19,TRBJ1-5,-,-,TGTGCCAGTAGTAAGGGGAGGGGACCAGGACAGCCCCAGCATTTT,CASSKGRGPGQPQHF
TRBV5-1,TRBJ2-7,-,-,TGCGCCAGCAGCTCGACCCGGGGGTCCTACGAGCAGTACTTC,CASSSTRGSYEQYF
TRBV19,TRBJ1-1,-,-,TGTGCCAGTAGTGTCTCGGGGGGCAGAGGCACTGAAGCTTTCTTT,CASSVSGGRGTEAFF
TRBV14,TRBJ2-1,TRBD1,-,TGTGCCAGCAGCCGAGCCCCAGGGGGTAGGTCCTACAATGAGCAGTTCTTC,CASSRAPGGRSYNEQFF
TRBV28,TRBJ2-7,TRBD1,-,TGTGCCAGCAGTTACCCCCCCGACAGGGTACAGATGTACGAGCAGTACTTC,CASSYPPDRVQMYEQYF
TRBV6-6,TRBJ2-5,-,-,TGTGCCAGCAGTTACGCCGACAGAATCCAAGAGACCCAGTACTTC,CASSYADRIQETQYF
TRBV19,TRBJ1-3,-,-,TGTGCCAGTAGTATAAAGCAATCTAGGTTCTCTGGAAACACCATATATTTT,CASSIKQSRFSGNTIYF
TRBV11-3,TRBJ1-1,TRBD1,-,TGTGCCAGCAGTAAGAGGGGGCGCGACACTGAAGCTTTCTTT,CASSKRGRDTEAFF
TRBV6-5,TRBJ2-2,-,-,TGTGCCAGCAGTTACTCCCAGACGAACACCGGGGAGCTGTTTTTT,CASSYSQTNTGELFF
TRBV25-1,TRBJ2-5,-,-,TGTGCCAGCAGTGAGCAGGGGGAGACCCAGTACTTC,CASSEQGETQYF
TRBV12-3/TRBV12-4,TRBJ1-5,-,-,TGTGCCAGCAGTCCGAGGACCGGGACCCAGCATTTT,CASSPRTGTQHF
TRBV9,TRBJ2-2,-,-,TGTGCCAGCAGCGTTACCCAGGGTATTACCGGGGAGCTGTTTTTT,CASSVTQGITGELFF
TRBV15,TRBJ1-4,-,-,TGTGCCACCAGCAGAGCGGGGACTAATGAAAAACTGTTTTTT,CATSRAGTNEKLFF
TRBV27,TRBJ2-5,TRBD2,-,TGTGCCAGCAGCACCCTAGCGGGGGGTTCAGAGACCCAGTACTTC,CASSTLAGGSETQYF
TRBV7-8,TRBJ1-2,-,-,TGTGCCAGCAGCTGGGGACACTCCTATGGCTACACCTTC,CASSWGHSYGYTF
TRBV6-5,TRBJ2-7,TRBD1,-,TGTGCCAGCAGCTACACCCGGGACAGCTACGAGCAGTACTTC,CASSYTRDSYEQYF
TRBV3-1/TRBV3-2,TRBJ2-6,-,-,TGTGCCAGCAGCCAACCCTTGGCCGACAAGAGGGTGGAGAGATCTGGGGCCAACGTCCTGACTTTC,CASSQPLADKRVERSGANVLTF
TRBV5-5,TRBJ1-5,TRBD1,few,TGTGCCAGCAGCTACCGGACAGGGGGCCAGCAGCCCCAGCATTTT,CASSYRTGGQQPQHF
TRBV29-1,TRBJ2-7,TRBD2,-,TGCAGCGTTGATCCGGGGGGCGAGCAGTACTTC,CSVDPGGEQYF
TRBV27,TRBJ2-2,TRBD1,-,TGTGCCAGCAGTCCCTGGGGGACAGTGGGCACCGGGGAGCTGTTTTTT,CASSPWGTVGTGELFF
TRBV25-1,TRBJ2-1,-,once,TGTGCCAGTAGTATCGGCTCCTACAATGAGCAGTTCTTC,CASSIGSYNEQFF
TRBV7-3,TRBJ1-5,-,-,TGTGCCAGCAGCTCAATCTCCCGGGCAGGGGGCAATCAGCCCCAGCATTTT,CASSSISRAGGNQPQHF
TRBV2,TRBJ1-3,-,-,TGTGCCAGCAGTGAAGCGCACCGACCGGGCTCGGGGAACACCATATATTTT,CASSEAHRPGSGNTIYF
TRBV19,TRBJ2-3,-,-,TGTGCCAGTACTCAAGGATATCGCGGGGTACGCGGAGATACGCAGTATTTT,CASTQGYRGVRGDTQYF
TRBV10-3,TRBJ2-2,-,-,TGTGCCATCAGTGGCACAGGGAACACCGGGGAGCTGTTTTTT,CAISGTGNTGELFF
TRBV6-5,TRBJ1-2,-,-,TGTGCCAGCAGTTATAGCAGGAGGGGCTATGGCTACACCTTC,CASSYSRRGYGYTF
TRBV6-5,TRBJ2-1,-,-,TGTGCCAGCAGAACCAGGGAGGTGGGTGAGCAGTTCTTC,CASRTREVGEQFF
TRBV6-6,TRBJ2-5,-,-,TGTGCCAGCAGTTACGGCCTAGCAGAGACCCAGTACTTC,CASSYGLAETQYF
TRBV29-1,TRBJ2-7,TRBD1,-,TGCAGCGTTGAAACGCTGACAGGGGACGAGCAGTACTTC,CSVETLTGDEQYF
TRBV20-1,TRBJ1-2,-,once,TGCAGTGCTAGTAACTCTAGAGGACTGTATGGCTACACCTTC,CSASNSRGLYGYTF
TRBV12-3/TRBV12-4,TRBJ2-7,-,once,TGTGCCAGCAGAATCGGGAGCTCGGGGGAGCAGTACTTC,CASRIGSSGEQYF
TRBV19,TRBJ2-7,-,-,TGTGCCAGTAGTACCGAACGGGACACCCCCTACGAGCAGTACTTC,CASSTERDTPYEQYF
TRBV10-3,TRBJ2-5,-,-,TGTGCCATCAGTGAGTGGCAGGGAGAGACCCAGTACTTC,CAISEWQGETQYF
TRBV7-3,TRBJ2-3,TRBD2,-,TGTGCCAGCAGCCGTACCCGACTAGCGGGGAGGACAGATACGCAGTATTTT,CASSRTRLAGRTDTQYF
TRBV6-5,TRBJ1-5,-,once,TGTGCCAGCAGTCCACATTATAGCAATCAGCCCCAGCATTTT,CASSPHYSNQPQHF
TRBV4-1,TRBJ1-1,-,-,TGCGCCAGCAGCCAACTTTTAGGGGGTAAAGCTTTCTTT,CASSQLLGGKAFF
TRBV7-2,TRBJ2-7,-,-,TGTGCCAGCAGCGCACAGGGGGGGGCCTACGAGCAGTACTTC,CASSAQGGAYEQYF